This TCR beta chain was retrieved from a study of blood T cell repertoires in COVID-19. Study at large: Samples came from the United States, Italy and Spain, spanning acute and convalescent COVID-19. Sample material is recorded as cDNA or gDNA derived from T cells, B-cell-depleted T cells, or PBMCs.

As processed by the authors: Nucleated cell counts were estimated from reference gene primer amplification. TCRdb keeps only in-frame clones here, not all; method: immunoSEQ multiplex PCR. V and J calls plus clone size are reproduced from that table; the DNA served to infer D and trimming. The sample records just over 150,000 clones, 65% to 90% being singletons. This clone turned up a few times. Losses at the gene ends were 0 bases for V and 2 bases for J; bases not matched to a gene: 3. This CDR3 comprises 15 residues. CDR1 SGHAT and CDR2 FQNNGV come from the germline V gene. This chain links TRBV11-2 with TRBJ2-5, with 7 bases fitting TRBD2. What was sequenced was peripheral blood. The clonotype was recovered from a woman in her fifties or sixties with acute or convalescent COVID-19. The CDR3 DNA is TGTGCCAGCAGCTTAGACCGAGCGGGGCAAGAGACCCAGTACTTC. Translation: CASSLDRAGQETQYF.